The rows below give T cell receptor beta chains drawn from one sample of a study of cytomegalovirus exposure and HLA in healthy donors. Only in-frame clones appear in the TCRdb table, and some are missing; sequencing was by immunoSEQ multiplex PCR. In the table there are roughly 140,000 clones, roughly four fifths of which are singletons. Sample: PBMCs. All receptors come from a man aged 25 to 45 in good health and CMV-seropositive. CDR3s include the opening cysteine and the closing phenylalanine or tryptophan. D genes are given only for firm matches. Some rows have no size entry. The others give once, few or many, or a class for an expanded clone.

j_call v_call clone_size d_call cdr3_aa cdr3_nt
TRBJ2-7 TRBV25-1 - TRBD1 CASSESPLGTGNEQYF TGTGCCAGCAGTGAATCCCCGCTTGGGACAGGGAACGAGCAGTACTTC
TRBJ2-2 TRBV19 once TRBD1 CASRRTGTGELFF TGTGCCAGTAGACGGACAGGCACCGGGGAGCTGTTTTTT
TRBJ2-7 TRBV28 - TRBD1 CASSLWTGGTYEQYF TGTGCCAGCAGTCTATGGACAGGGGGGACCTACGAGCAGTACTTC
TRBJ1-3 TRBV29-1 - - CSVVPGSGNTIYF TGCAGCGTTGTTCCGGGGTCTGGAAACACCATATATTTT
TRBJ2-7 TRBV7-8 - - CASSLVLAYEQYF TGTGCCAGCAGCTTAGTCTTAGCCTACGAGCAGTACTTC
TRBJ1-2 TRBV30 - - CASLTGVQGYTF TGTGCCTCCCTCACGGGGGTGCAGGGCTACACCTTC
TRBJ2-5 TRBV5-6 - TRBD1 CASSSWTGETQYF TGTGCCAGCAGCTCATGGACAGGGGAGACCCAGTACTTC
TRBJ2-7 TRBV28 - TRBD2 CASSLRDAGAYEQYF TGTGCCAGCAGTTTAAGGGATGCGGGGGCCTACGAGCAGTACTTC
TRBJ2-4 TRBV6-7 - - CASTPSPHIQKEDSQYF TGTGCCAGCACACCCTCCCCCCACATCCAAAAAGAGGACAGTCAGTACTTC
TRBJ2-7 TRBV2 - - CASRISQGNEQYF TGTGCCAGCAGGATATCTCAGGGGAACGAGCAGTACTTC
TRBJ2-1 TRBV29-1 few TRBD2 CSVELAGTGVNEQFF TGCAGCGTTGAACTAGCGGGAACGGGGGTTAATGAGCAGTTCTTC
TRBJ2-3 TRBV30 - - CAWSARWSGTDTQYF TGTGCCTGGAGCGCGAGGTGGTCTGGCACAGATACGCAGTATTTT
TRBJ2-1 TRBV2 few - CASSGLRVNNEQFF TGTGCCAGCTCTGGACTCCGGGTAAACAATGAGCAGTTCTTC
TRBJ2-4 TRBV11-2 - TRBD1 CASSLVGTGFPRPKNIQYF TGTGCCAGCAGCTTAGTCGGGACAGGGTTTCCCCGGCCCAAAAACATTCAGTACTTC
TRBJ2-5 TRBV5-1 few TRBD2 CASSHPAGANQETQYF TGCGCCAGCAGCCATCCAGCGGGAGCCAACCAAGAGACCCAGTACTTC
TRBJ1-3 TRBV7-2 - TRBD1 CASSLRWQGVAGNTIYF TGTGCCAGCAGCTTAAGGTGGCAGGGGGTAGCTGGAAACACCATATATTTT
TRBJ2-5 TRBV29-1 - - CSVGGNSGETQYF TGCAGCGTGGGGGGTAATAGTGGCGAGACCCAGTACTTC
TRBJ1-2 TRBV27 - - CASRPGHDYGYTF TGTGCCAGCAGGCCGGGACACGACTATGGCTACACCTTC
TRBJ2-7 TRBV6-6 - - CASSYSRQTTTYEQYF TGTGCCAGCAGTTACTCGCGCCAGACTACCACCTACGAGCAGTACTTC
TRBJ1-2 TRBV4-3 - - CASSQDGRGRDGYTF TGCGCCAGCAGCCAAGACGGCAGGGGAAGGGATGGCTACACCTTC
TRBJ2-1 TRBV7-2 - TRBD2 CASSTRRAGGPYEQFF TGTGCCAGCAGCACGAGAAGGGCGGGGGGGCCGTATGAGCAGTTCTTC
TRBJ1-5 TRBV2 - TRBD1 CAGDRGDNQPQHF TGTGCCGGAGACAGGGGCGACAATCAGCCCCAGCATTTT
TRBJ2-2 TRBV2 - - CASRPTGSPGELFF TGTGCCAGCAGGCCCACAGGGTCCCCCGGGGAGCTGTTTTTT
TRBJ1-4 TRBV28 few TRBD1 CASRTGGGGEKLFF TGTGCCAGCAGAACAGGGGGAGGTGGGGAAAAACTGTTTTTT
TRBJ1-1 TRBV4-3 - TRBD1 CASRGGRGDYGTEAFF TGCGCCAGCAGAGGGGGCAGGGGCGACTATGGCACTGAAGCTTTCTTT
TRBJ2-5 TRBV7-2 - - CASSFSGEETQYF TGTGCCAGCAGCTTCTCAGGGGAAGAGACCCAGTACTTC
TRBJ2-3 TRBV7-9 once - CSSSFGGDQYF TGTTCCAGCAGCTTTGGCGGTGACCAGTATTTT
TRBJ2-4 TRBV27 - - CASSPPGSYIQYF TGTGCCAGCAGTCCCCCTGGCAGTTACATTCAGTACTTC